This is a list of T cell receptor beta chains from one sample in a study of blood T cell repertoires in COVID-19. Profiling relied on immunoSEQ multiplex PCR, and the TCRdb table lists in-frame clones only, not all of them. The table shows roughly 100,000 clones, with over 60% occurring only once. The material sequenced was peripheral blood. These receptors were taken from a man between 65 and 85 years old with acute or convalescent COVID-19. The conserved cysteine and the conserved F or W are not part of the CDR3 here. The order of the fields is V gene, CDR3 protein.

V: TRBV24-1
CDR3: ATSDSYTDTGELF

V: TRBV19
CDR3: ASSSDRGYYGYT

V: TRBV27
CDR3: ASSWGVHQPQH

V: TRBV4-1
CDR3: ASSLGTVYEQY

V: TRBV4-1
CDR3: ASSQDVTGYGYT

V: TRBV5-1
CDR3: ASSSSGQGSSGNTIY

V: TRBV5-1
CDR3: ASSSGANVGTGELF

V: TRBV27
CDR3: ASSSGTTNTEAF

V: TRBV7-8
CDR3: ASSLVPGYNEQF

V: TRBV5-6
CDR3: ASSPTGVPGELF

V: TRBV7-2
CDR3: ADTAGDMRELF

V: TRBV5-4
CDR3: ASSLQGSRAGELF

V: TRBV3-1/TRBV3-2
CDR3: ASSQRGHGYT

V: TRBV5-1
CDR3: ASSNPGLAIPGADTQY

V: TRBV2
CDR3: ASTWDRSTYEQY

V: TRBV7-2
CDR3: ASSLAAGNYGYT

V: TRBV4-1
CDR3: ASSHYRAGGTEAF

V: TRBV7-2
CDR3: ASSLDRDYGYT

V: TRBV10-2
CDR3: ASTSSSTNQPQH

V: TRBV4-1
CDR3: ASSQVLGTGGFNTGELF

V: TRBV27
CDR3: ASSLKGTGGGYDEQY

V: TRBV7-9
CDR3: ASSLDRGREGGYT

V: TRBV12-3/TRBV12-4
CDR3: ASSMTGGSPLH

V: TRBV4-2
CDR3: ASSQTRRTSGSFKYNEQF

V: TRBV4-2
CDR3: ASSQDLGTTSSYEQY

V: TRBV12-3/TRBV12-4
CDR3: ASNPMNTEAF

V: TRBV6-2/TRBV6-3
CDR3: ASSYYSIREDQPQH

V: TRBV5-8
CDR3: ASSLYAGNTGELF

V: TRBV6-6
CDR3: ASSYSTGTDGYT

V: TRBV6-5
CDR3: ATDRARNTIY

V: TRBV2
CDR3: ASSQTADKGEKLF

V: TRBV5-5
CDR3: AGKQGVAYNEQF

V: TRBV5-6
CDR3: ASSLGAGLAGELF

V: TRBV7-9
CDR3: ASSFDSYYSPLH

V: TRBV28
CDR3: ASSSPGRTQY

V: TRBV2
CDR3: ASRQAISSGDSPLH

V: TRBV9
CDR3: ASSLGGPDSNQPQH

V: TRBV10-3
CDR3: AISSEAKSTDTQY

V: TRBV18
CDR3: ASSSAQGSIYGYT

V: TRBV7-2
CDR3: ASRFYLTGNTDTQY

V: TRBV9
CDR3: ASSFAGGGGEKLF

V: TRBV5-4
CDR3: ASSSGLAGETDTQY

V: TRBV9
CDR3: ASSIGTGAFGEKLF

V: TRBV9
CDR3: ASSVTSGGSQETQY

V: TRBV3-1/TRBV3-2
CDR3: ASSQAVEQF

V: TRBV30
CDR3: AWSALSPGRGGANVLT

V: TRBV4-2
CDR3: ASSQGGTAAYEQY

V: TRBV2
CDR3: ASSPQMNTEAF

V: TRBV10-2
CDR3: ASSDGTGGNEQF

V: TRBV2
CDR3: ASSEMASYGYT

V: TRBV19
CDR3: ASSIDAGTANTGELF

V: TRBV5-6
CDR3: ASSFTRVEQF

V: TRBV28
CDR3: ASSLMSGGDSPLH

V: TRBV6-5
CDR3: ASIGASGTEAF

V: TRBV7-9
CDR3: ASSRGHASSGNTIY

V: TRBV28
CDR3: ASSFPGTEYGYT

V: TRBV2
CDR3: ASSDQGNTEAF

V: TRBV7-9
CDR3: ASSANTGFGYT